The 21 T cell receptor beta chains listed next were all sequenced from one sample in a study of cytomegalovirus exposure and HLA in healthy donors. With 60 Vbeta and 13 Jbeta primers, the PCR was carried out. Assay: immunoSEQ multiplex PCR; the TCRdb copy retains only in-frame clones and omits some. Of roughly 170,000 clones listed, about 80% are singletons. The specimen was PBMCs. The origin of the receptors is a woman in her 30s in good health and CMV-seronegative.

This clone was found a few times. Other DNA variants within this sample encode the same CDR3. The V and J genes are TRBV19 and TRBJ2-7; the match to TRBD1 covers 8 bases. V shed 6 bases and J 4 bases; nucleotides not matched to a gene: 11. In germline, CDR1 is LNHDA, CDR2 SQIVND (reference sequence). The length of the CDR3 is 15 residues. The CDR3 loop reads CASSISGQGAYEQYF. The CDR3, as DNA: TGTGCCAGTAGCATTTCTGGGCAGGGGGCTTACGAGCAGTACTTC.

This sequence joins TRBV7-9 and TRBJ1-1; D might be TRBD1 (6 bases). The germline CDR1 and CDR2 sequences are SEHNR and FQNEAQ (reference sequence). The ends were cut back, 5 bases at V and 5 bases at J, with 12 bases in the middle. The CDR3 has 13 residues. CDR3 bases: TGTGCCAGCAGCCTACCCCAGGGGACTGAAGCTTTCTTT. Protein: CASSLPQGTEAFF.

V gene TRBV5-1 combines with J gene TRBJ1-1; weak D call: TRBD1 (6 bases). This CDR3 is 15 amino acids long. From germline, CDR1 is SGHRS and CDR2 YFSETQ. Deletions cut 0 bases from V and 1 base from J, with 10 bases between. CDR3 sequence (DNA): TGCGCCAGCAGCTTGGTATTGGGGGCGAACACTGAAGCTTTCTTT. The encoded protein is CASSLVLGANTEAFF.

The gene calls are TRBV29-1 and TRBJ2-7; TRBD2 is a possible D gene (6 bases). The ends were cut back, 3 bases at V and 0 bases at J, with 15 bases in the middle. CDR1 is SQVTM, CDR2 ANQGSEA, per germline. CDR3 length: 15 amino acids. For the CDR3, the DNA is TGCAGCGTTGAGGGGGTGCGGGGCAGCTCCTACGAGCAGTACTTC. The encoded protein is CSVEGVRGSSYEQYF.

Here the CDR3 DNA reads TGTGCCAGCAGCCCTCCCGGGACTAGCCCCTACGAGCAGTACTTC. Translation: CASSPPGTSPYEQYF. The V gene is TRBV28, the J gene TRBJ2-7; 9 nucleotides line up with TRBD2. The trim removed 6 bases at V and 2 bases at J, leaving 8 bases unmatched. The CDR3 extends over 15 amino acids. The germline V gene has CDR1 MDHEN and CDR2 SYDVKM.

This clone was seen once. The chain carries TRBV29-1 and TRBJ1-5, with TRBD1 matching 7 bases. Germline V gene lookup returns CDR1 SQVTM and CDR2 ANQGSEA. V shed 5 bases, J shed 5 bases, and the junction held 6 bases outside the gene matches. The CDR3 consists of 13 residues. CDR3 DNA sequence: TGCAGCGTTTCTGGACAGGTCGATCAGCCCCAGCATTTT. As protein: CSVSGQVDQPQHF.

The chain has TRBV5-6 and TRBJ1-5; tentative D call: TRBD1 (6 bases). This CDR3 is 14 amino acids long. Between the trimmed V and J ends, which lost 3 bases and 9 bases, there was a span of 16 bases. The germline V gene has CDR1 SGHDT and CDR2 YYEEEE. CDR3 sequence reads: CASSSRDKGRPQHF. Written as DNA, the CDR3 is TGTGCCAGCAGCTCCCGGGACAAAGGAAGGCCCCAGCATTTT.

J is TRBJ2-1 and V is TRBV27; 9 bases agree with TRBD2. Trimming at V came to 2 bases and at J to 6 bases, leaving 14 bases not matched to a gene. Germline CDR1 and CDR2: MNHEY and SMNVEV (reference sequence). The CDR3 is 18 residues long. This chain's CDR3 is CASSLRAPVAGVTNEQFF. The CDR3 nucleotides are TGTGCCAGCAGTTTACGGGCACCGGTAGCGGGAGTTACCAATGAGCAGTTCTTC.

V gene TRBV7-2 combines with J gene TRBJ2-2; 10 bases agree with TRBD1. With 1 base clipped from V and 6 bases from J, the junction kept 14 bases outside the gene matches. The CDR3 length is 19 residues. Germline lookup yields CDR1 SGHTA and CDR2 FQGNSA. The CDR3 loop reads CASSLVFSLGQGTSGELFF. The CDR3 DNA follows: TGTGCCAGCAGCTTAGTTTTCAGTCTGGGACAGGGGACTTCCGGGGAGCTGTTTTTT.

This clone was counted once. The rearrangement joins TRBV7-9 to TRBJ2-1; TRBD1 agrees at 12 bases. CDR1 is SEHNR and CDR2 is FQNEAQ in the germline V gene (reference sequence). V lost 3 bases, J lost 5 bases, and 8 bases stayed unmatched. The CDR3 length is 17 residues. CDR3 coding DNA: TGTGCCAGCAGCTTGTACCTCCGGGACAGGGGGCACAATGAGCAGTTCTTC. It is translated as CASSLYLRDRGHNEQFF.

The chain combines TRBV6-1 with TRBJ2-7; 9 bases fit TRBD1. Germline loops: CDR1 MNHNS, CDR2 SASEGT. The CDR3 length is 16 residues. Unmatched junction bases numbered 7, after V lost 1 base and J lost 3 bases. The CDR3 reads CASSEGDGQGHYEQYF. CDR3 sequence (DNA): TGTGCCAGCAGTGAAGGTGATGGACAGGGGCACTACGAGCAGTACTTC.

The chain uses TRBV10-3 and TRBJ1-6, with 9 bases identical to TRBD1. The V segment lost 1 base and the J segment 10 bases; nucleotides outside the gene matches: 2. This CDR3 is 14 amino acids long. Germline lookup yields CDR1 ENHRY and CDR2 SYGVKD. The chain's CDR3 is CAISEWTGASPLHF. CDR3 in DNA: TGTGCCATCAGTGAGTGGACAGGGGCATCACCCCTCCACTTT.

The J gene is TRBJ2-1, the V gene TRBV27; 10 bases map to TRBD1. V trimming: 3 bases; J trimming: 7 bases; junction bases outside the gene matches: 6. The length of the CDR3 is 15 residues. Germline V gives CDR1 MNHEY, CDR2 SMNVEV (reference sequence). The CDR3 nucleotides read TGTGCCAGCAGTTTCGGACAGGGGGTTCCGAATGAGCAGTTCTTC. Its translation is CASSFGQGVPNEQFF.

This rearrangement joins TRBV7-2 to TRBJ2-3; TRBD2 aligns across 9 bases. Germline CDR1 SGHTA, CDR2 FQGNSA. Trimming removed 5 bases from V and 0 bases from J; junction bases left unmatched: 6. The CDR3 has 16 residues. CDR3 sequence: CASSPIGTSSTDTQYF. The CDR3 DNA reads as TGTGCCAGCAGCCCCATAGGGACTAGCAGCACAGATACGCAGTATTTT.

This clone was seen just once. The DNA of the CDR3 is TGCGCCAGCAGCAGGGGCATGCCTAGCGAGCAGTACTTC. As protein: CASSRGMPSEQYF. The V and J genes are TRBV5-1 and TRBJ2-7; possible D gene TRBD1, 5 bases. Germline V gene sequence: CDR1 SGHRS, CDR2 YFSETQ. The CDR3 loop spans 13 amino acids. V dropped 4 bases and J dropped 6 bases, with 14 bases sitting between them.

This clone was detected only once. This chain links TRBV6-5 with TRBJ2-1; possible D gene TRBD1, 6 bases. Trimming removed 6 bases at V and 6 bases at J, with 15 bases between. CDR3 length equals 14 residues. The germline CDR1 and CDR2 sequences are MNHEY and SVGAGI. Written as DNA, the CDR3 is TGTGCCAGCAGCTGGGGGCAGTCCCCCAATGAGCAGTTCTTC. Translated: CASSWGQSPNEQFF.

A word on this clone: This is likely a read error, given that the CDR3 carries no conserved phenylalanine or tryptophan at its end. The rearrangement joins TRBV6-1 to TRBJ2-7; no clear D gene. Trimming shortened V by 0 bases and J by 3 bases, and 9 bases separated the two germline ends. The germline V gene encodes CDR1 MNHNS and CDR2 SASEGT. The CDR3 contains 14 residues. CDR3 in DNA: TGTGCCAGCAGTGAAGCTCATCGTAGCTACGAGCAGTACCTC. It specifies CASSEAHRSYEQYL.

V and J are TRBV6-5 and TRBJ2-1; 10 bases fit TRBD1. The CDR3 is 16 residues long. The V gene end was trimmed by 2 bases and the J gene end by 5 bases; junction bases not matched to a gene: 6. The germline V gene encodes CDR1 MNHEY and CDR2 SVGAGI. The CDR3 bases are TGTGCCAGCAGTTACCTAGGGACAGGGGATGACAATGAGCAGTTCTTC. Encoded protein: CASSYLGTGDDNEQFF.

This clone was seen just once. The genes are TRBV2 and TRBJ2-3; 8 bases fit TRBD1. Germline values: CDR1 SNHLY, CDR2 FYNNEI. Trimming at V came to 6 bases and at J to 5 bases, leaving 13 bases not matched to a gene. The CDR3 totals 16 residues. In DNA form, the CDR3 reads TGTGCCAGCAGAAACAGGGGGGCGTTCTTGTTAGATACGCAGTATTTT. This gives the protein CASRNRGAFLLDTQYF.

The rearrangement links TRBV5-6 to TRBJ2-5; D perhaps matches TRBD2 (6 bases). V was trimmed by 4 bases and J by 4 bases, leaving 11 bases between them. The CDR3 has 13 amino acids. Germline assignment: CDR1 SGHDT and CDR2 YYEEEE. The CDR3 reads CASSERLVETQYF. CDR3 nucleotide sequence: TGTGCCAGCAGCGAACGACTAGTAGAGACCCAGTACTTC. Full variable domain (rest looked up from reference TRBV5-6 and TRBJ2-5): DAGVTQSPTHLIKTRGQQVTLRCSPKSGHDTVSWYQQALGQGPQFIFQYYEEEERQRGNFPDRFSGHQFPNYSSELNVNALLLGDSALYLCASSERLVETQYFGPGTRLLVL.

The chain uses TRBV7-3 and TRBJ2-2; a weak D match, TRBD2 (6 bases). The V end lost 5 bases, the J end lost 6 bases, and 10 bases lay between the germline ends. CDR3 length equals 13 residues. Germline CDR1 SGHTA, CDR2 FQGTGA. This chain's CDR3 is CASSPDYAGELFF. The CDR3 DNA is TGTGCCAGCAGCCCGGACTATGCCGGGGAGCTGTTTTTT.